The 31 T cell receptor beta chains given below trace back to one sample, sequenced in a study of CD8 T cell repertoires and HIV-1 epitope variants. Sequencing was performed with immunoSEQ multiplex PCR; in TCRdb, only in-frame clones are kept and a portion is missing. The data contain 5,500 or so clones, about three fifths of them seen just once; the ten biggest clones take up 40% to 55%. Their specific antigens are unknown. Sequencing was carried out using cultured CD8+ T cells derived from PBMCs. These receptors all stem from a male donor with HIV.

The chain couples TRBV4-3 to TRBJ2-5; D may be TRBD1 (6 bases). The CDR3 length is 17 residues. Trimming pared 5 bases from V and 3 bases from J, leaving 22 bases between. CDR1 is LGHNA, CDR2 YSLEER, per germline. The DNA for the CDR3 is TGCGCCAGCAGCGTATATAATATACAGGGTCAGGAAGAGACCCAGTACTTC. It codes for CASSVYNIQGQEETQYF.

This clone has a handful of counts. CDR3 sequence reads: CASSQEIPGTGNPDTQYF. CDR3 bases: TGCGCCAGCAGCCAAGAGATACCCGGGACAGGAAACCCAGATACGCAGTATTTT. The chain combines TRBV4-3 with TRBJ2-3; 8 nucleotides line up with TRBD1. Germline V gene lookup returns CDR1 LGHNA and CDR2 YSLEER. With 0 bases clipped from V and 4 bases from J, the junction kept 12 bases outside the gene matches. The CDR3 spans 18 residues.

V gene TRBV2 combines with J gene TRBJ2-7; possibly TRBD1 for D (6 bases). Trimming left V 3 bases short and J 5 bases short, with 14 bases between. The CDR3 length is 14 residues. The germline V gene encodes CDR1 SNHLY and CDR2 FYNNEI. The CDR3 loop is CASSDYGQRDEQYF. The CDR3 DNA sequence: TGTGCCAGCAGTGACTACGGACAGCGCGACGAGCAGTACTTC.

The chain uses TRBV28 and TRBJ1-1; D unclear. V was clipped by 6 bases and J by 2 bases, with 7 bases between them. Germline lookup yields CDR1 MDHEN and CDR2 SYDVKM. There are 12 residues in the CDR3. The CDR3 DNA sequence: TGTGCCAGCAGCGAGAGTAACACTGAAGCTTTCTTT. This translates into CASSESNTEAFF.

The chain combines TRBV21-1 with TRBJ2-1; no DNA check was done on the table's D call, TRBD2. TRBV21-1 is noted as a pseudogene. The length of the CDR3 is 14 residues. In nucleotides, the CDR3 is TGTGCCAGCACCTCCCGGAGGCTAGCCGAAGAGCAGTTCTTC. Translating gives CASTSRRLAEEQFF.

The chain is built from TRBV27 and TRBJ2-2; 7 bases line up with TRBD2. This CDR3 is 18 amino acids long. V lost 3 bases and J lost 2; bases outside the gene matches: 12. Germline V lookup: CDR1 MNHEY, CDR2 SMNVEV (reference sequence). The CDR3 bases are TGTGCCAGCAGTTTTGGGCTAGCGGTTCTCGGCAACACCGGGGAGCTGTTTTTT. Encoded protein: CASSFGLAVLGNTGELFF.

This clone showed up just a few times. The J gene is TRBJ1-1, the V gene TRBV28; D ambiguous. The CDR3 is made up of 11 amino acids. V gave up 8 bases and J gave up 2 bases, with 6 bases separating them. CDR1 and CDR2 from the germline V gene are MDHEN and SYDVKM. The CDR3 loop is CASELNTEAFF. CDR3 nucleotides: TGTGCCAGCGAACTAAACACTGAAGCTTTCTTT.

The CDR3 loop reads CASSSRTEYNEQFF. The CDR3 nucleotides read TGTGCCAGCAGCTCTCGGACAGAATACAATGAGCAGTTCTTC. The chain uses TRBV7-6 and TRBJ2-1; D perhaps matches TRBD1 (6 bases). The CDR3 totals 14 residues. CDR1 and CDR2 (germline): SGHVS, FNYEAQ. V lost 4 bases, J lost 4 bases, and 11 bases lay in between.

V is TRBV5-6 and J is TRBJ2-5; 8 bases are a match to TRBD1. The end of the DNA is better explained by TRBJ2-7, so the J call may be wrong. CDR1 and CDR2 (germline): SGHDT, YYEEEE. The CDR3 runs 14 residues. The CDR3 reads CASSGGQAPYEQYF. CDR3 DNA: TGTGCCAGCAGCGGGGGACAGGCCCCCTACGAGCAGTACTTC.

This clone turned up a few times. The V gene is TRBV28, the J gene TRBJ2-1; perhaps TRBD2 as D (6 bases). The germline CDR1 and CDR2 sequences are MDHEN and SYDVKM. CDR3 size: 14 residues. V lost 2 bases, J lost 4 bases, and 9 bases lay in between. CDR3 sequence (DNA): TGTGCCAGCAGTTTAACTAGCTTGTACAATGAGCAGTTCTTC. It codes for CASSLTSLYNEQFF.

This clone was counted a single time. The V gene is TRBV25-1, the J gene TRBJ2-1; unclear D gene. In germline, CDR1 is MGHDK, CDR2 SYGVNS. This CDR3 contains 14 residues. V dropped 6 bases and J dropped 0 bases, with 9 bases sitting between them. CDR3 sequence reads: CASRPASSYNEQFF. The CDR3, as DNA: TGTGCCAGCAGACCGGCGAGCTCCTACAATGAGCAGTTCTTC.

This clone appeared a few times. The J gene is TRBJ2-1, the V gene TRBV6-4; 10 bases line up with TRBD2. The CDR3 is 14 residues long. CDR1 and CDR2 from the germline V gene are MRHNA and SNTAGT. The trim removed 3 bases at V and 6 bases at J, leaving 2 bases unmatched. DNA of the CDR3: TGTGCCAGCAGTGAAGCGGGGGGGCCCAATGAGCAGTTCTTC. The encoded protein is CASSEAGGPNEQFF.

This clone has a handful of counts. V usage is TRBV27 and J usage is TRBJ1-6, with D hard to call. CDR3 length equals 15 residues. CDR1 is MNHEY, CDR2 SMNVEV, per germline (reference sequence). The V gene lost 6 bases and the J gene lost 0 bases, with 9 bases spanning the gap. The CDR3 sequence is CASSSQSSYNSPLHF. The CDR3 bases are TGTGCCAGCAGCAGCCAAAGCTCCTATAATTCACCCCTCCACTTT.

The chain employs TRBV7-2 and TRBJ2-3, with 13 nucleotides matching TRBD2. V gave up 5 bases and J gave up 6 bases; unmatched junction bases: 5. The CDR3 has 15 amino acids. Germline CDR1 SGHTA, CDR2 FQGNSA. The CDR3 reads CASSRTSGRSDTQYF. DNA for the CDR3: TGTGCCAGCAGCCGGACTAGCGGGAGATCTGATACGCAGTATTTT.

In its sample, this clone ranks as large. The junction differs from germline at one of its ends, possibly a read error. This chain's CDR3 is CASSVSSGTVSYEQYF. CDR3 sequence (DNA): TGTGCCAGCAGTGTATCCTCCGGGACGGTGTCCTACGAGCAGTACTTC. The rearrangement links TRBV27 to TRBJ2-7, with D possibly being TRBD1 or TRBD2 (5 bases each). The CDR3 runs to 16 residues. CDR1 MNHEY and CDR2 SMNVEV come from the germline V gene (reference sequence).

V gene TRBV27 combines with J gene TRBJ1-2; 10 nucleotides agree with TRBD1. With 5 bases clipped from V and 8 bases from J, the junction kept 8 bases outside the gene matches. Germline lookup yields CDR1 MNHEY and CDR2 SMNVEV (reference sequence). The CDR3 loop spans 14 amino acids. This chain's CDR3 is CASSATGGFGGYTF. CDR3 nucleotide sequence: TGTGCCAGCAGTGCGACAGGGGGCTTTGGCGGCTACACCTTC.

The chain links TRBV18 to TRBJ1-1; D is ambiguous. The CDR3 is made up of 12 amino acids. Germline V gene data show CDR1 as KGHSH and CDR2 as LQKENI. V was cut by 4 bases and J by 3 bases, with 6 bases left in between. The CDR3 DNA reads as TGTGCCAGCTCACTTTTTTACACTGAAGCTTTCTTT. Protein product: CASSLFYTEAFF.

A few counts support this clone. V is TRBV4-1 and J is TRBJ1-5, with D possibly matching TRBD1 (6 bases). From germline, CDR1 is MGHRA and CDR2 YSYEKL. The CDR3 has 15 amino acids. Trimming took 0 bases from V and 6 from J, leaving 12 bases between them. The CDR3 nucleotides are TGCGCCAGCAGCCAAGACGTCGGGGGCACTCAGCCCCAGCATTTT. It encodes CASSQDVGGTQPQHF.

The chain employs TRBV7-9 and TRBJ1-1; D gene uncertain. CDR1 SEHNR and CDR2 FQNEAQ come from the germline V gene (reference sequence). CDR3 size: 14 residues. V shed 1 base and J shed 4 bases, with 10 bases lying between them. CDR3 amino acids: CASSLDTGSTEAFF. CDR3 nucleotides: TGTGCCAGCAGCTTAGATACGGGGAGCACTGAAGCTTTCTTT. Combining the CDR3 with reference TRBV7-9 and TRBJ1-1 gives the whole variable domain DTGVSQNPRHKITKRGQNVTFRCDPISEHNRLYWYRQTLGQGPEFLTYFQNEAQLEKSRLLSDRFSAERPKGSFSTLEIQRTEQGDSAMYLCASSLDTGSTEAFFGQGTRLTVV.

This chain links TRBV7-9 with TRBJ2-7, with no clear D. This CDR3 is 13 amino acids long. From germline, CDR1 is SEHNR and CDR2 FQNEAQ (reference sequence). The V and J ends lost 5 bases and 0 bases respectively, with 8 bases between them. This CDR3 is CASSPQSSYEQYF. In DNA, the CDR3 is TGTGCCAGCAGCCCACAGAGCTCCTACGAGCAGTACTTC.

There are a few counts of this clone. The DNA of the CDR3 is TGTGCCAGCAGCTCGACAGGGGGGGAACAGCCCCAGCATTTT. This translates into CASSSTGGEQPQHF. This sequence joins TRBV28 and TRBJ1-5, with 9 positions matching TRBD1. Germline V gene sequence: CDR1 MDHEN, CDR2 SYDVKM. J gave up 7 bases and V 6 bases, and 7 bases lay outside the gene matches. The CDR3 is 14 amino acids.

This clone was seen more than once but under ten times. The rearrangement joins TRBV27 to TRBJ2-7; TRBD2 matches 9 bases. CDR1 is MNHEY and CDR2 is SMNVEV in the germline V gene (reference sequence). The V segment lost 4 bases and the J segment 2 bases; nucleotides outside the gene matches: 6. This CDR3 spans 15 amino acids. CDR3 region: CASSSHPSGTYEQYF. As DNA, the CDR3 is TGTGCCAGCAGTTCCCACCCTAGCGGGACCTACGAGCAGTACTTC.

The rearrangement joins TRBV15 to TRBJ1-5; the D is unclear. The CDR3 runs to 14 residues. Germline assignment: CDR1 LNHNV and CDR2 YYDKDF (reference sequence). V was pared by 5 bases and J by 5 bases, with 13 bases between. The CDR3 DNA is TGTGCCACCAGCCCTAACGGCTACGATCAGCCCCAGCATTTT. This encodes CATSPNGYDQPQHF.

The rearrangement links TRBV7-9 to TRBJ1-1, with 11 bases identical to TRBD1. In germline, CDR1 is SEHNR, CDR2 FQNEAQ (reference sequence). The CDR3 is 15 amino acids. The ends lost 5 bases at V and 5 bases at J; junction bases unmatched: 7. CDR3 region: CASSPGQGARTEAFF. CDR3 nucleotide sequence: TGTGCCAGCAGCCCCGGACAGGGGGCGAGGACTGAAGCTTTCTTT.

The sample holds a few counts of this clone. The chain recombines TRBV6-5 with TRBJ2-1; 8 bases map to TRBD1. Per the germline V gene, CDR1 is MNHEY and CDR2 is SVGAGI. V lost 0 bases, J lost 7 bases, and 2 bases stayed unmatched. The CDR3 length is 14 residues. The CDR3 is CASSYSTGDNEQFF. Written as DNA, the CDR3 is TGTGCCAGCAGTTACTCGACAGGGGATAATGAGCAGTTCTTC.

The chain recombines TRBV28 with TRBJ2-1; TRBD1 might be the D (5 bases). V lost 2 bases and J 7 bases, leaving 9 bases between the germline ends. The V gene's germline CDR1 is MDHEN and CDR2 SYDVKM. CDR3 length: 13 amino acids. Here the CDR3 DNA reads TGTGCCAGCAGTTTACAGGGCTCAAATGAGCAGTTCTTC. As protein: CASSLQGSNEQFF.

The chain recombines TRBV5-6 with TRBJ2-3; 10 bases fit TRBD2. This CDR3 is built from 16 residues. Germline loops: CDR1 SGHDT, CDR2 YYEEEE. V lost 4 bases, J lost 3 bases, and 8 bases stayed unmatched. CDR3 nucleotides: TGTGCCAGCAGCCCCACTAGCGGGAAAGATACAGATACGCAGTATTTT. It encodes CASSPTSGKDTDTQYF.

The chain combines TRBV9 with TRBJ1-2; TRBD1 agrees at 7 bases. Germline CDR1 reads SGDLS; CDR2 reads YYNGEE. V shed 0 bases and J 3 bases; nucleotides not matched to a gene: 5. The length of the CDR3 is 15 residues. CDR3 sequence (DNA): TGTGCCAGCAGCGTAGATTCGACAGGGTACTATGGCTACACCTTC. Its translation: CASSVDSTGYYGYTF.

J is TRBJ1-5 and V is TRBV7-2; D not resolved. Looked up from germline, CDR1 is SGHTA and CDR2 is FQGNSA. V was cut by 4 bases and J by 8 bases, with 15 bases left in between. The CDR3 length is 14 residues. The DNA of the CDR3 is TGTGCCAGCAGCTCCTTGGGCATGAATAAGCCCCAGCATTTT. This gives the protein CASSSLGMNKPQHF.

This clone occurred a few times. The genes are TRBV4-3 and TRBJ2-6; 8 bases agree with TRBD1. Per germline, CDR1 LGHNA and CDR2 YSLEER. The CDR3 extends over 19 amino acids. V lost 0 bases, J lost 1 base, and 8 bases stayed unmatched. Here the CDR3 reads CASSQDRQGAYSGANVLTF. The CDR3 bases are TGCGCCAGCAGCCAAGATCGGCAGGGGGCTTATTCTGGGGCCAACGTCCTGACTTTC.

This sequence joins TRBV30 and TRBJ2-6; D is ambiguous. V gave up 0 bases and J gave up 0 bases, with 6 bases separating them. CDR1 is GTSNPN and CDR2 is SVGIG in the germline V gene (reference sequence). The length of the CDR3 is 15 residues. The CDR3 region is CAWSVDSSGANVLTF. For the CDR3, the DNA is TGTGCCTGGAGTGTAGATAGCTCTGGGGCCAACGTCCTGACTTTC.